Shown below are 18 T cell receptor beta chains from a single sample sequenced in a study of cytomegalovirus exposure and HLA in healthy donors. Primers for the PCR totalled 60 Vbeta and 13 Jbeta. TCRdb's copy holds only in-frame clones and misses some; the assay was immunoSEQ multiplex PCR. This sample has 60,000 to 75,000 clones, with more than 70% found just once. Sequencing was carried out using PBMCs. All receptors derive from a woman between 40 and 55 years old in good health and CMV-seropositive.

This clone occurred once. The V gene is TRBV30, the J gene TRBJ2-1; 8 bases map to TRBD2. V trimming: 3 bases; J trimming: 0 bases; junction bases outside the gene matches: 7. The CDR3 runs to 16 residues. Looked up from germline, CDR1 is GTSNPN and CDR2 is SVGIG (reference sequence). CDR3 amino acids: CAWRSGGPSSYNEQFF. The CDR3 nucleotides read TGTGCCTGGAGAAGCGGGGGCCCGAGCTCCTACAATGAGCAGTTCTTC.

Regarding this clone: Other DNA sequences in this specimen translate into the identical CDR3. This chain connects TRBV11-3 to TRBJ2-3, with TRBD2 identical over 7 bases. CDR1 is SGHNT, CDR2 YENEEA, per germline. Germline trimming cut 1 base from V and 5 bases from J; bases unmatched to any gene: 3. This CDR3 is built from 14 residues. The CDR3 DNA sequence: TGTGCCAGCAGCTTAGTCGCTAGCGGAGATACGCAGTATTTT. The encoded protein is CASSLVASGDTQYF.

The chain is built from TRBV6-5 and TRBJ1-2, with D perhaps matching TRBD1 (5 bases). Trimming took 0 bases from V and 2 from J, leaving 7 bases between them. Germline CDR1 is MNHEY and CDR2 is SVGAGI. The CDR3 contains 14 residues. This chain's CDR3 is CASSYSPGNYGYTF. The CDR3 DNA follows: TGTGCCAGCAGTTACTCGCCAGGGAACTATGGCTACACCTTC.

The V and J genes are TRBV6-5 and TRBJ1-5; D possibly corresponds to TRBD1 (5 bases). The V gene lost 0 bases and the J gene lost 8 bases, with 11 bases spanning the gap. This CDR3 has 14 residues. Germline V lookup: CDR1 MNHEY, CDR2 SVGAGI. The CDR3 DNA reads as TGTGCCAGCAGTTACTCGGGGGGGGAAAAGCCCCAGCATTTT. This sequence encodes CASSYSGGEKPQHF.

The chain uses TRBV6-5 and TRBJ1-6; D is ambiguous. Trimming took 6 bases from V and 6 from J, leaving 15 bases between them. Germline assignment: CDR1 MNHEY and CDR2 SVGAGI. The CDR3 is 15 amino acids. CDR3 bases: TGTGCCAGCAGCAGCGGCGGGGAAGGTAATTCACCCCTCCACTTT. Translation: CASSSGGEGNSPLHF.

The V call is TRBV4-2, the J call TRBJ2-3; tentative D call: TRBD1 (5 bases). CDR3 length: 15 residues. Trimming took off 1 base at V and 5 bases at J, with 13 bases between the two ends. The germline V gene has CDR1 LGHNA and CDR2 YNFKEQ. The DNA for the CDR3 is TGTGCCAGCAGCCAAGTCATCCAAGGGGAAGATACGCAGTATTTT. Protein sequence: CASSQVIQGEDTQYF.

This rearrangement joins TRBV5-4 to TRBJ1-4; 8 nucleotides match TRBD1. The CDR3 has 18 residues. V dropped 4 bases and J dropped 3; count of bases not matched to a gene: 14. From germline, CDR1 is SGHNT and CDR2 YYREEE (reference sequence). CDR3 residues: CASSLASGGGKANEKLFF. Here the CDR3 DNA reads TGTGCCAGCAGCCTAGCTTCAGGGGGCGGAAAGGCTAATGAAAAACTGTTTTTT.

This clone was seen a few times. CDR3 in DNA: TGTGCCAGCAGCCCTGGACAGGGGAGGGGAGGCTACACCTTC. This gives the protein CASSPGQGRGGYTF. V is TRBV7-9 and J is TRBJ1-2; 9 bases agree with TRBD1. The V gene end was trimmed by 5 bases and the J gene end by 8 bases; junction bases not matched to a gene: 9. CDR1 and CDR2 (germline): SEHNR, FQNEAQ (reference sequence). The CDR3 has 14 amino acids.

V gene TRBV5-4 combines with J gene TRBJ2-6; 9 nucleotides line up with TRBD1. The V and J ends lost 4 bases and 4 bases, in that order; junction bases with no gene match: 15. The germline V gene has CDR1 SGHNT and CDR2 YYREEE (reference sequence). CDR3 length: 19 amino acids. The chain's CDR3 is CASSPQTTGTGPGANVLTF. CDR3 coding DNA: TGTGCCAGCAGCCCCCAAACGACCGGGACAGGGCCAGGGGCCAACGTCCTGACTTTC.

In its sample, this clone was seen many times. The rearrangement uses TRBV2 and TRBJ1-6; the D is unclear. Trimming shortened V by 11 bases and J by 0 bases, and 11 bases separated the two germline ends. From germline, CDR1 is SNHLY and CDR2 FYNNEI. The CDR3 length is 14 residues. This CDR3 is CARQALSYNSPLHF. The DNA for the CDR3 is TGTGCCCGGCAGGCCCTCTCCTATAATTCACCCCTCCACTTT.

The chain is built from TRBV5-1 and TRBJ1-1; D is possibly TRBD1 (6 bases). The CDR3 covers 15 residues. CDR1 is SGHRS and CDR2 is YFSETQ in the germline V gene. The V and J ends lost 4 bases and 5 bases respectively, with 18 bases between them. CDR3 amino acids: CASSPGVGQLTEAFF. CDR3 sequence (DNA): TGCGCCAGCAGCCCTGGGGTAGGACAGTTAACTGAAGCTTTCTTT.

There are a few counts of this clone. The J gene is TRBJ2-7, the V gene TRBV7-9, with D possibly being TRBD1 (6 bases). CDR3 size: 16 residues. V was shortened by 5 bases and J by 2 bases, with 19 bases between the two germline ends. The germline gives CDR1 SEHNR, CDR2 FQNEAQ (reference sequence). This chain's CDR3 is CASSPRAQGKPYEQYF. The DNA for the CDR3 is TGTGCCAGCAGCCCACGGGCGCAGGGGAAGCCCTACGAGCAGTACTTC.

CDR3 amino acids: CASSLAPTTATYEQYF. CDR3 bases: TGCGCCAGCAGCTTGGCACCGACAACGGCCACCTACGAGCAGTACTTC. This sequence joins TRBV5-1 and TRBJ2-7; D call uncertain. Looked up from germline, CDR1 is SGHRS and CDR2 is YFSETQ. The germline V and J ends were trimmed by 0 bases and 2 bases, with 15 bases remaining between them. This CDR3 contains 16 residues.

The V gene is TRBV18, the J gene TRBJ1-2; 9 bases are shared with TRBD1. The germline gives CDR1 KGHSH, CDR2 LQKENI. With 3 bases clipped from V and 3 bases from J, the junction kept 5 bases outside the gene matches. This CDR3 comprises 15 residues. The CDR3 DNA reads TGTGCCAGCTCACCGTACAGGGGGCGCGACTATGGCTACACCTTC. It encodes CASSPYRGRDYGYTF.

This chain connects TRBV5-1 to TRBJ1-4; TRBD1 matches 7 bases. J lost 6 bases, V lost 2 bases, and 4 bases had no gene match. Germline CDR1 is SGHRS and CDR2 is YFSETQ. The CDR3 sequence is 14 residues long. The CDR3 sequence is CASSLTGADEKLFF. In nucleotides, the CDR3 is TGCGCCAGCAGCTTAACAGGGGCGGATGAAAAACTGTTTTTT.

This clone was seen more than once but under ten times. V gene TRBV19 combines with J gene TRBJ1-5; maybe TRBD1 (6 bases). The CDR3 has 15 residues. Trimming removed 6 bases at V and 0 bases at J, with 12 bases between. The germline CDR1 and CDR2 sequences are LNHDA and SQIVND (reference sequence). The CDR3 here is CASRDSTYSNQPQHF. CDR3 nucleotide sequence: TGTGCCAGTAGGGACAGCACATATAGCAATCAGCCCCAGCATTTT.

In its sample, this clone was seen a few times. This rearrangement joins TRBV7-6 to TRBJ1-1; the match to TRBD1 covers 7 bases. Germline assignment: CDR1 SGHVS and CDR2 FNYEAQ. The length of the CDR3 is 12 residues. V dropped 11 bases and J dropped 10; count of bases not matched to a gene: 13. Here the CDR3 reads CASQKDRLGAFF. The CDR3 nucleotides are TGTGCCTCTCAGAAGGACAGGCTCGGAGCTTTCTTT.

The CDR3, as DNA: TGTGCCAGCAGCTTATCGGGGTCAGGGGTAGGCTACACCTTC. As protein: CASSLSGSGVGYTF. The chain combines TRBV7-2 with TRBJ1-2; D is perhaps TRBD1 (6 bases). Trimming left V 2 bases short and J 8 bases short, with 15 bases between. Germline assignment: CDR1 SGHTA and CDR2 FQGNSA. This CDR3 contains 14 residues.